The 7 T cell receptor beta chains presented below share a single source sample, sequenced in a study of graft-versus-host responses after intestinal transplantation. No antigen has been assigned to these receptors. Produced via immunoSEQ multiplex PCR; TCRdb's table is partial and in-frame only. The sample holds 96,000 or so clones, 80% to 95% seen once. The specimen comprised unstimulated CD4+ T cells sorted from spleen or lymph node cells, sampled before intestinal transplant. The receptors come from a human donor who received an intestinal transplant.

The chain employs TRBV5-4 and TRBJ2-5, with D possibly matching TRBD1 (5 bases). V dropped 4 bases and J dropped 3 bases, with 13 bases sitting between them. Germline V CDR1 and CDR2: SGHNT, YYREEE (reference sequence). This CDR3 is built from 14 residues. CDR3 protein: CASSTQDIKETQYF. The CDR3 bases are TGTGCCAGCAGCACTCAGGACATTAAAGAGACCCAGTACTTC. Based on the CDR3 plus reference TRBV5-4 and TRBJ2-5, the full variable domain is ETGVTQSPTHLIKTRGQQVTLRCSSQSGHNTVSWYQQALGQGPQFIFQYYREEENGRGNFPPRFSGLQFPNYSSELNVNALELDDSALYLCASSTQDIKETQYFGPGTRLLVL.

The rearrangement uses TRBV6-6 and TRBJ2-1; D perhaps matches TRBD2 (6 bases). Per germline, CDR1 MNHNY and CDR2 SVGAGI (reference sequence). The CDR3 contains 14 residues. Trimming took off 7 bases at V and 8 bases at J, with 18 bases between the two ends. This CDR3 reads CASNSGFLVDEQFF. The CDR3 DNA is TGTGCCAGCAATAGCGGTTTCCTCGTAGATGAGCAGTTCTTC.

J is TRBJ2-5 and V is TRBV5-1, with 9 bases fitting TRBD2. Per germline, CDR1 SGHRS and CDR2 YFSETQ. The CDR3 spans 15 residues. V lost 4 bases to trimming and J lost 2 bases; unmatched junction nucleotides: 6. The CDR3 sequence: CASSDPSGGQETQYF. CDR3 sequence (DNA): TGCGCCAGCAGCGATCCGAGCGGGGGGCAAGAGACCCAGTACTTC.

The chain carries TRBV6-6 and TRBJ1-2; tentative D call: TRBD1 (6 bases). Trimming took 6 bases from V and 1 from J, leaving 18 bases between them. The CDR3 sequence is 16 residues long. Germline CDR1 reads MNHNY; CDR2 reads SVGAGI (reference sequence). The CDR3 protein is CASSIRTAQFNYGYTF. The CDR3 coding sequence is TGTGCCAGCAGCATTAGGACAGCTCAATTTAACTATGGCTACACCTTC.

This chain connects TRBV28 to TRBJ1-5; no clear D. This CDR3 has 13 amino acids. Looked up from germline, CDR1 is MDHEN and CDR2 is SYDVKM. V was pared by 6 bases and J by 8 bases, with 14 bases between. The CDR3 loop reads CASRRRVLEPQHF. The DNA for the CDR3 is TGTGCCAGCAGGAGGAGGGTTCTGGAGCCCCAGCATTTT.

The chain links TRBV25-1 to TRBJ1-1, with a tentative D call TRBD1 (5 bases). The V gene's germline CDR1 is MGHDK and CDR2 SYGVNS. This CDR3 contains 12 residues. V was trimmed by 5 bases and J by 6 bases, leaving 10 bases between them. The CDR3 spells CASSPREAEAFF. In nucleotides, the CDR3 is TGTGCCAGCAGTCCCAGGGAGGCTGAAGCTTTCTTT. Filled out from reference TRBV25-1 and TRBJ1-1, the complete variable domain reads EADIYQTPRYLVIGTGKKITLECSQTMGHDKMYWYQQDPGMELHLIHYSYGVNSTEKGDLSSESTVSRIRTEHFPLTLESARPSHTSQYLCASSPREAEAFFGQGTRLTVV.

This chain connects TRBV6-1 to TRBJ1-2; D is uncertain. The germline V gene encodes CDR1 MNHNS and CDR2 SASEGT. V was trimmed by 11 bases and J by 4 bases, leaving 14 bases between them. The length of the CDR3 is 12 residues. In DNA, the CDR3 is TGTGCCGTACCCTCGGGGTTCTATGGCTACACCTTC. Amino acid sequence: CAVPSGFYGYTF.